Listed here are 20 T cell receptor beta chains from one sample, sequenced in a study of patients and donors after allogeneic stem cell transplantation. TCRdb re-derived calls from the RT-PCR reads in MiXCR, one entry per CDR3 protein. The sample includes around 82,000 distinct CDR3 sequences, approximately 5.2% of them seen just once. The sequencing sample was made of blood, either unsorted or a sorted T cell fraction (not recorded which). Receptors originate from a human donor who was either an allogeneic HSCT recipient or a stem cell or donor lymphocyte infusion donor (not recorded which). It is not recorded whose cells these are; they may come from a transplant donor.

The chain carries TRBV20-1 and TRBJ1-1; 9 bases fit TRBD1. This CDR3 has 13 amino acids. Germline lookup yields CDR1 DFQATT and CDR2 SNEGSKA (reference sequence). Trimming took 6 bases from V and 5 from J; bases not matched to a gene: 7. CDR3 bases: TGCAGTGCGCGCACAGGGGGCAGTACTGAAGCTTTCTTT. Translating it yields CSARTGGSTEAFF.

The rearrangement links TRBV5-4 to TRBJ1-3; D perhaps matches TRBD1 (6 bases). The CDR3 totals 14 residues. Trimming removed 1 base at V and 2 bases at J, with 7 bases between. Germline V gives CDR1 SGHNT, CDR2 YYREEE (reference sequence). The CDR3 nucleotides are TGTGCCAGCAGCTTGACAGGGACTGGAAACACCATATATTTT. Encoded protein: CASSLTGTGNTIYF.

The rearrangement links TRBV19 to TRBJ1-5, with D uncertain. Trimming pared 5 bases from V and 4 bases from J, leaving 9 bases between. Germline loops: CDR1 LNHDA, CDR2 SQIVND (reference sequence). CDR3 size: 13 residues. As DNA, the CDR3 is TGTGCCAGTAGTGTCGACATTAATCAGCCCCAGCATTTT. Translating it yields CASSVDINQPQHF.

J is TRBJ1-4 and V is TRBV20-1; 8 positions match TRBD1. The trim removed 6 bases at V and 13 bases at J, leaving 16 bases unmatched. CDR3 size: 14 residues. Germline-derived CDR1 and CDR2 are DFQATT and SNEGSKA (reference sequence). CDR3 amino acids: CSAQDRVNPTTLFF. For the CDR3, the DNA is TGCAGTGCGCAGGACAGGGTGAACCCCACCACACTGTTTTTT.

A few counts support this clonotype. CDR3 amino acids: CASSLDSEDREAFF. CDR3 coding DNA: TGTGCCAGCAGCTTAGACTCCGAGGACAGGGAAGCTTTCTTT. The chain combines TRBV11-3 with TRBJ1-1, with TRBD1 matching 7 bases. CDR3 length: 14 residues. V gave up 0 bases and J gave up 8 bases; unmatched junction bases: 6. The germline CDR1 and CDR2 sequences are SGHNT and YENEEA.

This clonotype was recorded many times. The rearrangement uses TRBV7-4 and TRBJ1-1; D is unclear. The germline V gene encodes CDR1 SGHVT and CDR2 SQSDAQ. CDR3 length: 13 amino acids. Trimming removed 7 bases from V and 8 bases from J, with 17 bases in between. The CDR3 DNA reads as TGTGCCAGCACTAACGCGGGGAGTAAGGAAGCTTTCTTT. Translating gives CASTNAGSKEAFF.

This clonotype showed up many times. V gene TRBV6-4 combines with J gene TRBJ2-2; perhaps TRBD1 as D (6 bases). The CDR3 sequence is 14 residues long. Germline values: CDR1 MRHNA, CDR2 SNTAGT. Trimming took 6 bases from V and 1 from J, leaving 9 bases between them. The CDR3 DNA follows: TGTGCCAGCAGAGAACAGGGGAACACCGGGGAGCTGTTTTTT. Translated: CASREQGNTGELFF.

Worth noting for this clonotype: A single base separates this from a much larger clone, so it may be a read error. The genes are TRBV27 and TRBJ1-5; 9 nucleotides match TRBD1. The CDR3 is 14 residues long. CDR1 and CDR2 from the germline V gene are MNHEY and SMNVEV (reference sequence). The CDR3 loop is CASSPDRGNQTQHF. In DNA form, the CDR3 reads TGTGCCAGCAGCCCGGACAGGGGCAATCAGACCCAGCATTTT.

This clonotype came up many times. The CDR3 is CASSPRGWQNQPQHF. The CDR3 coding sequence is TGTGCCAGCAGCCCCAGGGGGTGGCAGAATCAGCCCCAGCATTTT. V and J are TRBV12-3 or TRBV12-4 and TRBJ1-5; 7 bases align to TRBD1. This CDR3 is built from 15 residues. Losses at the gene ends were 6 bases for V and 4 bases for J; bases not matched to a gene: 9.

This clonotype was found many times. The V call is TRBV5-1, the J call TRBJ1-1, with D possibly TRBD1 on 5 matching bases. This CDR3 comprises 15 residues. V dropped 2 bases and J dropped 1 base, with 12 bases sitting between them. The V gene's germline CDR1 is SGHRS and CDR2 YFSETQ. CDR3 sequence reads: CASSFGGGANTEAFF. The CDR3 DNA reads TGCGCCAGCAGCTTTGGGGGAGGGGCGAACACTGAAGCTTTCTTT.

This clonotype was counted ten times or more. The chain employs TRBV2 and TRBJ1-2; the D gene is possibly TRBD1 (5 bases). Germline CDR1 and CDR2: SNHLY and FYNNEI. V gave up 5 bases and J gave up 7 bases, with 17 bases separating them. This CDR3 comprises 14 residues. CDR3 in DNA: TGTGCCAGCAGTCCAACGGGGGGGAGCCCTGGCTACACCTTC. Its translation: CASSPTGGSPGYTF.

This clonotype was observed at least ten times. The rearrangement joins TRBV7-2 to TRBJ1-4; 9 bases line up with TRBD1. Per germline, CDR1 SGHTA and CDR2 FQGNSA. The CDR3 is 16 residues long. The J segment lost 2 bases and the V segment lost 5 bases, leaving 6 bases of the junction unmatched. CDR3 in DNA: TGTGCCAGCAGCACTTTCGGACAGGGGACTAATGAAAAACTGTTTTTT. This gives the protein CASSTFGQGTNEKLFF.

This clonotype was observed at least ten times. V is TRBV20-1 and J is TRBJ2-7; D is ambiguous. This CDR3 contains 14 residues. Germline V CDR1 and CDR2: DFQATT, SNEGSKA (reference sequence). The V end lost 0 bases, the J end lost 4 bases, and 13 bases lay between the germline ends. CDR3 residues: CSARDQQIRYEQYF. CDR3 in DNA: TGCAGTGCTAGAGATCAGCAGATCCGGTACGAGCAGTACTTC.

This clonotype has at least ten counts. The chain couples TRBV5-6 to TRBJ1-1; TRBD1 agrees at 7 bases. This CDR3 is built from 14 residues. Germline V CDR1 and CDR2: SGHDT, YYEEEE. V was clipped by 5 bases and J by 6 bases; unmatched bases: 10. In nucleotides, the CDR3 is TGTGCCAGCAGTTTGACAGGGCCGGGCGCTGAAGCTTTCTTT. Amino acids: CASSLTGPGAEAFF.

The table lists this clonotype with many counts. The V gene is TRBV11-2, the J gene TRBJ2-7; D assignment may be TRBD1 or TRBD2 (5 bases each). This CDR3 is 15 amino acids long. Germline values: CDR1 SGHAT, CDR2 FQNNGV. Trimming shortened V by 3 bases and J by 7 bases, and 19 bases separated the two germline ends. For the CDR3, the DNA is TGTGCCAGCAGCTTCTTAGAACTTGGGGACGGGGAGCAGTACTTC. It is translated as CASSFLELGDGEQYF.

This clonotype was counted many times. V gene TRBV3-1 combines with J gene TRBJ1-6; D is unresolved. CDR3 length: 13 amino acids. The germline V and J ends were trimmed by 2 bases and 8 bases, with 7 bases remaining between them. CDR1 is LGHDT and CDR2 is YNNKEL in the germline V gene (reference sequence). CDR3 bases: TGTGCCAGCAGCCAATTAAACTATTCACCCCTCCACTTT. Protein sequence: CASSQLNYSPLHF. Full variable domain (rest looked up from reference TRBV3-1 and TRBJ1-6): DTAVSQTPKYLVTQMGNDKSIKCEQNLGHDTMYWYKQDSKKFLKIMFSYNNKELIINETVPNRFSPKSPDKAHLNLHINSLELGDSAVYFCASSQLNYSPLHFGNGTRLTVT.

This clonotype was seen many times. The genes are TRBV7-9 and TRBJ1-4, with 7 bases aligning to TRBD1. The CDR3 length is 13 residues. The V and J ends lost 7 bases and 7 bases, in that order; junction bases with no gene match: 6. Germline lookup yields CDR1 SEHNR and CDR2 FQNEAQ (reference sequence). CDR3 protein: CASKGAGIEKLFF. CDR3 nucleotides: TGTGCCAGCAAGGGGGCAGGGATTGAAAAACTGTTTTTT.

In this sample, this clonotype turned up many times. The chain couples TRBV20-1 to TRBJ1-1; D uncertain. Germline-derived CDR1 and CDR2 are DFQATT and SNEGSKA (reference sequence). V was shortened by 6 bases and J by 4 bases, with 12 bases between the two germline ends. The CDR3 runs 12 residues. CDR3 bases: TGCAGTGCGTTAGGCCGGGGCACTGAAGCTTTCTTT. Protein: CSALGRGTEAFF.

There are a few counts of this clonotype. The chain recombines TRBV11-3 with TRBJ1-2; TRBD1 is a possible D gene (5 bases). V lost 5 bases and J lost 6, with 16 bases in between. This CDR3 has 14 amino acids. Germline V gene data show CDR1 as SGHNT and CDR2 as YENEEA. The CDR3 spells CASSPNSGLHGYTF. The CDR3 region has the DNA TGTGCCAGCAGCCCAAATTCAGGGTTGCATGGCTACACCTTC.

This clonotype was counted ten times or more. The rearrangement links TRBV11-2 to TRBJ2-7, with D perhaps TRBD1 (6 bases). The germline V and J ends were trimmed by 6 bases and 2 bases, with 14 bases remaining between them. Germline V gene sequence: CDR1 SGHAT, CDR2 FQNNGV. The CDR3 consists of 14 residues. The chain's CDR3 is CASRTRTATYEQYF. The CDR3 coding sequence is TGTGCCAGCAGAACCCGGACAGCGACCTACGAGCAGTACTTC.